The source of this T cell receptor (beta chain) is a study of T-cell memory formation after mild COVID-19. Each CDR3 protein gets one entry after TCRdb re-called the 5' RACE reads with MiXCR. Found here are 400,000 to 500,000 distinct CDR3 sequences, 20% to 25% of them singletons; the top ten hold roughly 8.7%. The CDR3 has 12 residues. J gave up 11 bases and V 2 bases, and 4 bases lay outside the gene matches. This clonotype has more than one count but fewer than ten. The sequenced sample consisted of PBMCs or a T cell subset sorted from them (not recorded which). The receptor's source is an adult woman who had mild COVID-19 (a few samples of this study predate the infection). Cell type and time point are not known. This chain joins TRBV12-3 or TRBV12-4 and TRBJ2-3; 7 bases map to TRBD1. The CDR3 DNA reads TGTGCCAGCAGTTTATCCAGGACAGGGCAGTATTTT. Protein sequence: CASSLSRTGQYF.